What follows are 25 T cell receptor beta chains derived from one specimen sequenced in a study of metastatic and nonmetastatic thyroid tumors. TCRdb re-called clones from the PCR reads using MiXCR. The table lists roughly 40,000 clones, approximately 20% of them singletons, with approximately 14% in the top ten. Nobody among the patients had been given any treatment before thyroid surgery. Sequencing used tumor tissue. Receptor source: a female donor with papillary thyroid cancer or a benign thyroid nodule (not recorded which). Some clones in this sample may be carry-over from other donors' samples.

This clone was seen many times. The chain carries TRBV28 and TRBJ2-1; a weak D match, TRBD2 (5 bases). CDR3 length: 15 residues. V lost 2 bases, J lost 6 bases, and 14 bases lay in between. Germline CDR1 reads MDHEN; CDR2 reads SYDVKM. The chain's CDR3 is CASSLVRRILNEQFF. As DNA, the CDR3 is TGTGCCAGCAGTTTAGTTAGGAGGATTCTCAATGAGCAGTTCTTC.

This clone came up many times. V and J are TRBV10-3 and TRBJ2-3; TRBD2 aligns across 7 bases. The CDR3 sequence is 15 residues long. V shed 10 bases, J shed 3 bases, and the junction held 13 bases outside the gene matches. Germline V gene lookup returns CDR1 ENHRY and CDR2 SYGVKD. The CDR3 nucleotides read TGTGCCACCCGAGGTTTGGGGGGGTCTACAGATACGCAGTATTTT. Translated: CATRGLGGSTDTQYF.

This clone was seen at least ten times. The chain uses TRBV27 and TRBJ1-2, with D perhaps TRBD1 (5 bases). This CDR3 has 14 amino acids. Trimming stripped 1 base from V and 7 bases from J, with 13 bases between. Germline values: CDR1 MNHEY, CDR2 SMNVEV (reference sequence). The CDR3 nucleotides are TGTGCCAGCAGTTTATGGAAAAGGGGTAGTGGCTACACCTTC. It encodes CASSLWKRGSGYTF.

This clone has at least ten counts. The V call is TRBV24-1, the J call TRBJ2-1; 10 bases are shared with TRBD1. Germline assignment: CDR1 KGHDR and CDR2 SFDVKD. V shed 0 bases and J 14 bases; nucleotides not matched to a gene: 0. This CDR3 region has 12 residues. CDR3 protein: CATSDLGTGEFF. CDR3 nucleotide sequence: TGTGCCACCAGTGATTTGGGGACAGGGGAGTTCTTC.

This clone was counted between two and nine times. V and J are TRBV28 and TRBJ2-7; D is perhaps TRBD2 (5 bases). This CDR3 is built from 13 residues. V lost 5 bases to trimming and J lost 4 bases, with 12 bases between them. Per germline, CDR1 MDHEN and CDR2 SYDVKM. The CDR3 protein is CASSPTSGYEQYF. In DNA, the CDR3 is TGTGCCAGCAGTCCGACTTCGGGATACGAGCAGTACTTC.

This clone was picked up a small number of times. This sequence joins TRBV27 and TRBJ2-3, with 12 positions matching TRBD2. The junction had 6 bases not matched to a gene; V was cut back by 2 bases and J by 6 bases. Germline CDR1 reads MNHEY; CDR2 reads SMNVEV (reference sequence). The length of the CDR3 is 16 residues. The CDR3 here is CASSLATSGSGDTQYF. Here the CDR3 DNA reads TGTGCCAGCAGTTTAGCGACTAGCGGGAGTGGGGATACGCAGTATTTT.

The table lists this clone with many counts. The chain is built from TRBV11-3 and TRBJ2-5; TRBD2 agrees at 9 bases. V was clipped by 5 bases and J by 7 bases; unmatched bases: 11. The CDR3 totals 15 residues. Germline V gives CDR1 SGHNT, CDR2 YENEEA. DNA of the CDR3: TGTGCCAGCAGCGCTAGCGGGGCCTACTCGGGGACCCAGTACTTC. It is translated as CASSASGAYSGTQYF.

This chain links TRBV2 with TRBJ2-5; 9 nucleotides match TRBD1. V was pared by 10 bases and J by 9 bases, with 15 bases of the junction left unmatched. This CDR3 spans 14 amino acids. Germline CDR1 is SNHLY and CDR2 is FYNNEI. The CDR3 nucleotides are TGTGCCACCCGAGAGGGGACAGGGTGGGAGGCCCAGTACTTC. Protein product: CATREGTGWEAQYF.

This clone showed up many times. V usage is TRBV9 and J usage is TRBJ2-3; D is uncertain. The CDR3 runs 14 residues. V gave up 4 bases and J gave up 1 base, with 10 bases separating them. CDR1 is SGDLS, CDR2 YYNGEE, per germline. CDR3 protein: CASSSVVRTDTQYF. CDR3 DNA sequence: TGTGCCAGCAGCTCCGTGGTGCGCACAGATACGCAGTATTTT.

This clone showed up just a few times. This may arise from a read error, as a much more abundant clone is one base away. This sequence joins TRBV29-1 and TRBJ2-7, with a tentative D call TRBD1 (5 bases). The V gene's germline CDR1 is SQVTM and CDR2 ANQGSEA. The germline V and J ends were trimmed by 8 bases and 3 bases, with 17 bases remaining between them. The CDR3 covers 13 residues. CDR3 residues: CSFRQTASYEQYF. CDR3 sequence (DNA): TGCAGCTTCAGACAGACCGCGAGCTACGAGCAGTACTTC.

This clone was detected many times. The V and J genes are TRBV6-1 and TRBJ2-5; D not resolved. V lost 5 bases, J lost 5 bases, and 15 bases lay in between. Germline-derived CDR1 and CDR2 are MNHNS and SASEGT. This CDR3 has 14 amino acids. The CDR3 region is CASSRSVDPETQYF. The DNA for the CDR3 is TGTGCCAGCAGTCGAAGCGTGGATCCGGAGACCCAGTACTTC.

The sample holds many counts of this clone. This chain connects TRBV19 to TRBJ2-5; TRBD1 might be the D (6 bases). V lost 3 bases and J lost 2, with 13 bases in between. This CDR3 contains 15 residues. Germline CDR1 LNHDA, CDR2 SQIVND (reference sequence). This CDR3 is CASSIRGMGQETQYF. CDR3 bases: TGTGCCAGTAGTATCAGGGGAATGGGGCAAGAGACCCAGTACTTC.

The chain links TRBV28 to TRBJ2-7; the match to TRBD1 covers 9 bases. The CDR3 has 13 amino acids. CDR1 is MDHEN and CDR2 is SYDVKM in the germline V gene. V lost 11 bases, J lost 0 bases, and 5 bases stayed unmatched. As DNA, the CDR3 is TGTGCCGGACAGGGGAGGAGCTCCTACGAGCAGTACTTC. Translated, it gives CAGQGRSSYEQYF.

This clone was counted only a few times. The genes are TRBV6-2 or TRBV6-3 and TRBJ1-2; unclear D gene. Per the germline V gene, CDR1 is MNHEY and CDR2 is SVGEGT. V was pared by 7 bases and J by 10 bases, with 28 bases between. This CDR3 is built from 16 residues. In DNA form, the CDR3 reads TGTGCCAGCACCGATGGTCCGAGGGCCCCCTTACATTTCTACACCTTC. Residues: CASTDGPRAPLHFYTF.

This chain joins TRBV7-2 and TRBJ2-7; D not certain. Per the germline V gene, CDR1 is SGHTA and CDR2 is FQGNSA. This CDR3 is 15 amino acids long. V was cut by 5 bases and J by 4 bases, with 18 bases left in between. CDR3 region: CASSQLGSTSYEQYF. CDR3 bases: TGTGCCAGCAGCCAACTGGGGTCCACCTCATACGAGCAGTACTTC.

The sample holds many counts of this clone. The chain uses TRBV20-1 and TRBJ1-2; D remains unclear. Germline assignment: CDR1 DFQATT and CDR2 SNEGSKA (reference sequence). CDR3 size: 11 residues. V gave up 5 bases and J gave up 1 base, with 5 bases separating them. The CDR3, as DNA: TGCAGTGCTCGGAGTAACTATGGCTACACCTTC. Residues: CSARSNYGYTF.

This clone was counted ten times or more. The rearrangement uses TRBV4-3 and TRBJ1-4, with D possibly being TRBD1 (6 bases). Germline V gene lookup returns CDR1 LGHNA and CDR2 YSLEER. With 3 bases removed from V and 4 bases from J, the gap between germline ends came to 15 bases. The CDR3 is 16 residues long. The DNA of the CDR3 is TGCGCCAGCAGCCAGCGAGGACAGATAAATAATGAAAAACTGTTTTTT. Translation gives CASSQRGQINNEKLFF.

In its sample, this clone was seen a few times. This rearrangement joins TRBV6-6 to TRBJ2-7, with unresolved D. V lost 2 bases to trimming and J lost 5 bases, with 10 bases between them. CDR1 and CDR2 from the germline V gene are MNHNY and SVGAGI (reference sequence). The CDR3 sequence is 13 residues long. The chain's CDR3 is CASSYRLRDEQYF. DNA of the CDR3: TGTGCCAGCAGTTACAGGTTACGGGACGAGCAGTACTTC.

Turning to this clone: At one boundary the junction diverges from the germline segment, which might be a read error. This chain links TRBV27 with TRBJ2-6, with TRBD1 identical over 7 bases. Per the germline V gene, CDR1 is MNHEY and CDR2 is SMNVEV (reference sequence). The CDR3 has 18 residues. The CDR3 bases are TGTGCCAGCAGTCCTTCGTACAGGGGAAACTCTTGGGCCAACGTCCTGACTTTC. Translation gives CASSPSYRGNSWANVLTF.

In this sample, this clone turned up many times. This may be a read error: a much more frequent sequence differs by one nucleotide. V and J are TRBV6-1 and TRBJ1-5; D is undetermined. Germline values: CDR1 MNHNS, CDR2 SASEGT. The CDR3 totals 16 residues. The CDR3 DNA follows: TGTGCCAGCAGTGTGTACGGAGGGTATAGCAGTCAGCCCCAGCATTTT. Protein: CASSVYGGYSSQPQHF.

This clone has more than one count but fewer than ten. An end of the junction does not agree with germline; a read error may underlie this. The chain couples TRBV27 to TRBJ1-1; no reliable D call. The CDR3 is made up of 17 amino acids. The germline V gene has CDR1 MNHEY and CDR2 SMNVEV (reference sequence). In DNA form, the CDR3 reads TGTGTCAGCAGGCCCCGGTCGCATTTACTAATGAACACTGAAGCTTTCTTT. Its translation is CVSRPRSHLLMNTEAFF.

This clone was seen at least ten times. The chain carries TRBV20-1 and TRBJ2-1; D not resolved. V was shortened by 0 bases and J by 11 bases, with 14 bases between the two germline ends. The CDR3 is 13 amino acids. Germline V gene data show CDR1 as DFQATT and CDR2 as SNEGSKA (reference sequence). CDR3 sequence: CSARDFAASQQFF. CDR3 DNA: TGCAGTGCTAGAGATTTTGCAGCCTCTCAGCAGTTCTTC.

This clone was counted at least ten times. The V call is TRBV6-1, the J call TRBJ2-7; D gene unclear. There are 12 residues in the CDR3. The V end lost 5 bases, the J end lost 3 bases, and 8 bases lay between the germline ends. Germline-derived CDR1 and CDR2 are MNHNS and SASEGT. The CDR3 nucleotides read TGTGCCAGCAGTCCCTACCACTACGAGCAGTACTTC. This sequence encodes CASSPYHYEQYF.

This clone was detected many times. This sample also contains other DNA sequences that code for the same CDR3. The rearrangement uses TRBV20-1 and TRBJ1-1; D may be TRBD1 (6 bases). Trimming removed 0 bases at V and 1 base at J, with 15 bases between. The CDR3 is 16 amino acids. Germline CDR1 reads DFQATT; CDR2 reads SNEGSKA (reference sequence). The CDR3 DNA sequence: TGCAGTGCTAGAGACCCGACGACAGGAACGAACACTGAAGCTTTCTTT. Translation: CSARDPTTGTNTEAFF.

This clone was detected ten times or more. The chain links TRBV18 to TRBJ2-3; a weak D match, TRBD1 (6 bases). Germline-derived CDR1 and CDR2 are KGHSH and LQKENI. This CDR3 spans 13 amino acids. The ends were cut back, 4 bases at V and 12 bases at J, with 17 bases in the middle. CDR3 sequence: CASSQRDTRGQYF. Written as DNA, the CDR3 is TGTGCCAGCTCACAGAGGGACACCCGGGGCCAGTATTTT.